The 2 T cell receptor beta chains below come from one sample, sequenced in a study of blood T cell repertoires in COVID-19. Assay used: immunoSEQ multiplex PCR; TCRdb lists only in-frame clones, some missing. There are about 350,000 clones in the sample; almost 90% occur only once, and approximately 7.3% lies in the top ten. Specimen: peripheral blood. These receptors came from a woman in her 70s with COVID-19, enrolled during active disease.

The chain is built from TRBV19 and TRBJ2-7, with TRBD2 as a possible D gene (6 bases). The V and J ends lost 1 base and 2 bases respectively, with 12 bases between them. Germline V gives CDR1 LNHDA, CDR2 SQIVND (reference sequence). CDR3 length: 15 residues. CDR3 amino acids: CASSIGGEATYEQYF. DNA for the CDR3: TGTGCCAGTAGTATAGGCGGGGAGGCCACCTACGAGCAGTACTTC.

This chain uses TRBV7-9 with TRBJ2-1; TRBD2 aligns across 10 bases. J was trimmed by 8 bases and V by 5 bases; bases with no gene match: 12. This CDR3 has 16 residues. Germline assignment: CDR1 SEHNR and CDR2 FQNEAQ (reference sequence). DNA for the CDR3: TGTGCCAGCAGCCAAAGGCAATCTAGCGGGGGAGATGAGCAGTTCTTC. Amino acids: CASSQRQSSGGDEQFF.